This T cell receptor (beta chain) was recorded in a study of sequential checkpoint blockade in melanoma. Germline CDR1 reads KGHSH; CDR2 reads LQKENI. Trimming shortened V by 1 base and J by 0 bases, and 12 bases separated the two germline ends. This CDR3 comprises 16 residues. Repertoires were generated with immunoSEQ multiplex PCR, while TCRdb's copy carries only in-frame clones and drops some. The sample carries about 37,000 clones, 30% to 40% recorded once. Sample treatment: randomized to nivolumab then ipilimumab (arm A) or the reverse (arm B). None of the patients previously received DNA-damaging chemotherapy.

The receptor was derived from a human donor with melanoma. The sample consisted of tumor tissue (inferred from file names), taken from a patient given nivolumab and ipilimumab in sequence. The chain carries TRBV18 and TRBJ1-2; maybe TRBD1 (5 bases). The CDR3 loop reads CASSPLQGRANYGYTF. CDR3 nucleotides: TGTGCCAGCTCACCACTGCAGGGCCGAGCTAACTATGGCTACACCTTC. The full variable domain, its missing parts supplied by reference TRBV18 and TRBJ1-2, is NAGVMQNPRHLVRRRGQEARLRCSPMKGHSHVYWYRQLPEEGLKFMVYLQKENIIDESGMPKERFSAEFPKEGPSILRIQQVVRGDSAAYFCASSPLQGRANYGYTFGSGTRLTVV.